This entry features one TCR beta chain sequence. Its antigen is not identified. The germline V gene has CDR1 SGHTA and CDR2 FQGNSA. Trimming took off 1 base at V and 5 bases at J, with 14 bases between the two ends. This CDR3 spans 15 amino acids. Data came from immunoSEQ multiplex PCR; TCRdb stores just in-frame clones and leaves some out. This repertoire shows nearly 25,000 clones, 84% found once; its top ten account for roughly 1.8%. This entry belongs to a study of PD-1 blockade in classical Hodgkin lymphoma. Study-level points and caveats: Before treatment, complete responders showed about the same diversity as newly diagnosed patients. At C4D1, TCR diversity had climbed significantly for CD4+ cells, though not for CD8+ cells.

All patients experienced relapse after autologous stem cell transplantation, and brentuximab vedotin exposure was variable. Researchers used magnetic negative selection to pull out pure CD4+ T cells from thawed PBMCs. The rearrangement joins TRBV7-2 to TRBJ1-2; D gene ambiguous. The sequencing here drew on CD4+ T cells from blood, taken at baseline. This clonotype was sampled from a human donor with classical Hodgkin lymphoma. As DNA, the CDR3 is TGTGCCAGCAGCTTAGTACAAGGCTTAGAGTATGGCTACACCTTC. It yields the protein CASSLVQGLEYGYTF.